The source of this T cell receptor (beta chain) is a study of blood T cell repertoires in COVID-19 (dated by TCRdb to 2018 to 2021). Regarding the research as a whole: Samples covering the acute and convalescent phases of COVID-19 were provided by collaborators in the United States, Italy and Spain. The material from the prospective study consisted of cDNA or gDNA derived from T cells, B-cell-depleted T cells, or PBMCs. The dataset comprised deeply sampled blood TCRbeta repertoires from subjects exposed to, actively infected with, or recovered from COVID-19. The repertoires were released in a freely available public database intended as a resource for research on the immune response to SARS-CoV-2. Samples were obtained from the ongoing ImmuneRACE study (first 160 participants) and from approximately 1,200 subjects provided by 6 global collaborators. The sample metadata nearly always contained a de-identified subject ID, COVID-19 status, age in years and sex. Where HLA class I and class II types were available, the types were taken from metadata supplied by the sample provider, not from assay-based typing. The research as a whole found: The amount of clinical and demographic metadata varied by source and participant and was provided uncurated.

This clone appeared a few times. Its cognate antigen has yet to be identified. There are no base qualities to consult, and no much larger clone falls within one base. The immunoSEQ Assay, a bias-controlled multiplex PCR, was used to amplify TCRbeta CDR3 regions from genomic DNA. Regarding the original processing steps: The number of nucleated cells in each sample was estimated by amplification of reference gene primers within the assay. To quantify the absolute abundance of each unique TCRbeta CDR3 rearrangement, sequence reads were collapsed and filtered. For each sample, productive Simpson clonality was calculated as the square root of Simpson's diversity index over productive rearrangements. Held by TCRdb, this immuneACCESS table contains in-frame sequences only and omits some clones. Under half of the omission traces to an unresolved V gene where checked; the cause of the rest is unknown. V, J and clone size are taken as reported in that table, and D and trimming were inferred from the DNA itself. The table for this sample lists some 350,000 clones; about nine tenths of them were counted only once. The ten largest clones take up nearly 6.5% of the sample.

V trim: 7 bases; J trim: 4 bases; unmatched bases: 5. Via the germline V gene, CDR1 is SNHLY and CDR2 FYNNEI. There are 13 amino acids in the CDR3, from cysteine to phenylalanine inclusive. Only the CDR3 DNA is retained, 39 bases long and in frame from the first base. In Seattle, one collaborating source enrolled patients while the infection was active and tracked those patients longitudinally over the course of disease. Whole blood was collected in K2EDTA tubes by collaborating institutions according to the institutions' own protocols. For TCRbeta analysis, collaborators shipped samples as frozen whole blood, isolated PBMCs, or DNA extracted from either of those sample types.

This TCR was recovered from a woman in her forties or fifties with COVID-19, enrolled during active disease. Sequencing input: peripheral blood. The V gene is TRBV2 and the J gene is TRBJ1-1; 8 bases in between match TRBD1. The CDR3 region has the sequence CASKAGTGTEAFF. The nucleotide sequence reads TGTGCCAGCAAGGCGGGGACAGGCACTGAAGCTTTCTTT.